The clone carrying this TCR beta chain showed up just a few times. The antigen remains unidentified. The sample originates from a study of regulatory T cells in long-lasting Graves disease. Whole-study findings and limits: Whereas new patients shared 950 to 1,000 public clonotypes, persistent patients shared more, at approximately 2,500. Thyroid tissue was not studied; only peripheral blood was. Persistent Graves' patients showed less TCR diversity than newly diagnosed ones. Among samples with persistent disease, TRBV28, TRBJ1-2 and TRBJ2-5 were favored.

This CDR3 region has 14 residues. The V gene end was trimmed by 4 bases and the J gene end by 3 bases; junction bases not matched to a gene: 1. Germline V lookup: CDR1 SNHLY, CDR2 FYNNEI. Investigators prepared the TCR beta libraries by applying iRepertoire HTBI primers and Arm-PCR of CDR3 regions. TCRdb recomputed calls from the multiplex PCR reads with MiXCR, one row per CDR3 protein. The table has approximately 690,000 distinct CDR3 sequences, 30% seen once. Time point of the sample: persistent/refractory GD, antithyroid drugs over 5 years with positive TRAb. Scientists built the TCR library using RNA that was extracted from PBMCs.

This sample comprised peripheral blood mononuclear cells (PBMCs), obtained when the disease was refractory, from a patient treated with antithyroid drugs. This clonotype originated in a female donor with Graves disease. This chain connects TRBV2 to TRBJ2-3; 10 positions agree with TRBD2. CDR3: CASSALAGTDTQYF. The CDR3 bases are TGTGCCAGCAGTGCACTAGCGGGAACAGATACGCAGTATTTT.